The following is a T cell receptor (beta chain) sequence with its context. Its cognate antigen is unknown. The entry originates in a study of cytomegalovirus exposure and HLA in healthy donors. General study points: What TCR beta sequences reportedly achieved was accurate prediction of HLA-A and HLA-B alleles in most subjects. Most CMV-associated TCR beta chains were later found to appear HLA-restricted. Presence/absence analyses took donor sequencing depth as roughly uniform. Most of the TCR beta V segments (in an earlier analysis) were productive either about 87% or about 30% of the time.

Germline CDR1 SGDLS, CDR2 YYNGEE. This CDR3 contains 15 residues. Trimming left V 0 bases short and J 5 bases short, with 15 bases between. Researchers ran the PCR with 60 Vbeta and 13 Jbeta primers. Using immunoSEQ multiplex PCR, the repertoire was profiled, and TCRdb retains in-frame clones only, with some absent. The table has more than 90,000 clones, roughly 68% seen once; the top ten hold around 0.79%. This TCR came from a woman aged 30 to 39 in good health and CMV-seronegative. Sequenced material: PBMCs. This chain uses TRBV9 with TRBJ2-7; a weak D match, TRBD1 (5 bases). DNA for the CDR3: TGTGCCAGCAGCGTAGGTGGGGCGCTCCCCCACGAGCAGTACTTC. Its protein is CASSVGGALPHEQYF.